Following are 29 T cell receptor beta chains from one sample sequenced in a study of blood T cell repertoires in COVID-19. Assay: immunoSEQ multiplex PCR; the TCRdb copy retains only in-frame clones and omits some. The sample has 250,000 or so clones, 80% to 90% seen once. Sequenced material: PBMCs or T cells enriched from blood (not recorded which). The source is a woman in her fifties or sixties who had recovered from COVID-19.

The chain carries TRBV28 and TRBJ1-6, with a weak D call TRBD1 (6 bases). This CDR3 contains 17 residues. Germline lookup yields CDR1 MDHEN and CDR2 SYDVKM. The V end was cut by 5 bases, the J end by 2 bases, with 16 bases between. The CDR3: CASSPLGGATYNSPLHF. For the CDR3, the DNA is TGTGCCAGCAGTCCCCTCGGGGGGGCAACCTATAATTCACCCCTCCACTTT.

The CDR3, as DNA: TGTGCCAGCAGCTTGCCGGGACACAGCACAGATACGCAGTATTTT. Its protein is CASSLPGHSTDTQYF. V is TRBV7-6 and J is TRBJ2-3; tentative D call: TRBD1 (6 bases). This CDR3 has 15 residues. Germline CDR1 reads SGHVS; CDR2 reads FNYEAQ. V lost 3 bases to trimming and J lost 0 bases, with 10 bases between them.

The rearrangement joins TRBV6-1 to TRBJ2-3, with D possibly being TRBD2 (7 bases). Germline values: CDR1 MNHNS, CDR2 SASEGT. With 3 bases removed from V and 8 bases from J, the gap between germline ends came to 18 bases. This CDR3 is 15 amino acids long. The CDR3 DNA reads as TGTGCCAGCAGTGAGGCTAGCGGAAGAGGGGGTACGCAGTATTTT. Translated, it gives CASSEASGRGGTQYF.

The chain links TRBV3-1 (or the pseudogene TRBV3-2) to TRBJ2-5; D remains ambiguous. The germline V gene encodes CDR1 LGHDT and CDR2 YNNKEL (reference sequence). The CDR3 spans 13 residues. Trimming stripped 0 bases from V and 5 bases from J, with 7 bases between. The CDR3 nucleotides are TGTGCCAGCAGCCAAGATCTATGGGAGACCCAGTACTTC. It codes for CASSQDLWETQYF.

The chain joins TRBV5-1 to TRBJ1-4; no definite D call. Per germline, CDR1 SGHRS and CDR2 YFSETQ. The CDR3 has 16 amino acids. V shed 2 bases and J shed 0 bases, with 11 bases lying between them. The CDR3 spells CASSLPGGSTNEKLFF. Written as DNA, the CDR3 is TGCGCCAGCAGCTTACCAGGCGGGTCAACTAATGAAAAACTGTTTTTT.

J is TRBJ2-4 and V is TRBV11-2; D perhaps matches TRBD1 (6 bases). The CDR3 is 17 amino acids. V lost 5 bases to trimming and J lost 0 bases, with 17 bases between them. The germline V gene encodes CDR1 SGHAT and CDR2 FQNNGV. CDR3 DNA: TGTGCCAGCAGCCTCCGGACAGAGCCCCTAGCCAAAAACATTCAGTACTTC. Amino acids: CASSLRTEPLAKNIQYF.

The chain uses TRBV3-1 (or the pseudogene TRBV3-2) and TRBJ1-6; TRBD1 matches at 7 bases. V shed 5 bases, J shed 8 bases, and the junction held 9 bases outside the gene matches. Germline-derived CDR1 and CDR2 are LGHDT and YNNKEL (reference sequence). The CDR3 is 15 amino acids. The DNA for the CDR3 is TGTGCCAGCAGCTCCAACAGGGGACGGGATTCACCCCTCCACTTT. It codes for CASSSNRGRDSPLHF.

The chain has TRBV2 and TRBJ1-5, with no clear D. The CDR3 loop spans 15 amino acids. In germline, CDR1 is SNHLY, CDR2 FYNNEI. V lost 3 bases and J 0 bases, leaving 9 bases between the germline ends. The CDR3 region has the DNA TGTGCCAGCAGTGAGCAACAGTCTAGCAATCAGCCCCAGCATTTT. Its protein product is CASSEQQSSNQPQHF.

The V gene is TRBV15, the J gene TRBJ2-6; TRBD1 is a possible D gene (5 bases). Between the trimmed V and J ends, which lost 6 bases and 1 base, there was a span of 7 bases. The CDR3 runs 14 residues. The germline CDR1 and CDR2 sequences are LNHNV and YYDKDF (reference sequence). The CDR3 is CATRQGSGANVLTF. The CDR3 coding sequence is TGTGCCACCAGGCAGGGTTCTGGGGCCAACGTCCTGACTTTC. The full variable domain, in which reference TRBV15 and TRBJ2-6 provide the parts outside the CDR3, is DAMVIQNPRYQVTQFGKPVTLSCSQTLNHNVMYWYQQKSSQAPKLLFHYYDKDFNNEADTPDNFQSRRPNTSFCFLDIRSPGLGDTAMYLCATRQGSGANVLTFGAGSRLTVL.

This chain connects TRBV28 to TRBJ1-4; 7 bases line up with TRBD1. The junction had 7 bases not matched to a gene; V was cut back by 5 bases and J by 7 bases. Germline V gives CDR1 MDHEN, CDR2 SYDVKM. This CDR3 is built from 14 residues. DNA for the CDR3: TGTGCCAGCAGTATTCAGGGGGGCGGTGAAAAACTGTTTTTT. It translates to CASSIQGGGEKLFF.

The chain is built from TRBV28 and TRBJ2-7; D gene unclear. The CDR3 is made up of 14 amino acids. Trimming removed 10 bases at V and 2 bases at J, with 18 bases between. Germline values: CDR1 MDHEN, CDR2 SYDVKM. The CDR3 DNA sequence: TGTGCCACCACAACGTCCATCTTAACCTACGAGCAGTACTTC. This codes for CATTTSILTYEQYF.

The chain uses TRBV28 and TRBJ1-3; TRBD1 might be the D (6 bases). V was cut by 4 bases and J by 0 bases, with 10 bases left in between. Germline lookup yields CDR1 MDHEN and CDR2 SYDVKM. The CDR3 has 15 residues. The DNA of the CDR3 is TGTGCCAGCAGTTACAGGGTCTTCTCTGGAAACACCATATATTTT. Encoded protein: CASSYRVFSGNTIYF.

The chain recombines TRBV5-8 with TRBJ1-3, with TRBD1 as a possible D gene (6 bases). The CDR3 loop spans 16 amino acids. The V end was cut by 4 bases, the J end by 3 bases, with 17 bases between. Germline lookup yields CDR1 SGHTS and CDR2 YDEGEE. CDR3 in DNA: TGTGCCAGCAGCCTGGCGGTGGGGGCGATTGGAAACACCATATATTTT. It yields the protein CASSLAVGAIGNTIYF.

The V call is TRBV7-9, the J call TRBJ1-6; D is unclear. V was trimmed by 3 bases and J by 8 bases, leaving 5 bases between them. CDR3 length equals 12 residues. Germline-derived CDR1 and CDR2 are SEHNR and FQNEAQ (reference sequence). The CDR3 loop is CASSFGDSPLHF. For the CDR3, the DNA is TGTGCCAGCAGCTTCGGGGATTCACCCCTCCACTTT. Looking up the rest from reference TRBV7-9 and TRBJ1-6 gives the full variable domain: DTGVSQNPRHKITKRGQNVTFRCDPISEHNRLYWYRQTLGQGPEFLTYFQNEAQLEKSRLLSDRFSAERPKGSFSTLEIQRTEQGDSAMYLCASSFGDSPLHFGNGTRLTVT.

The CDR3 protein is CASSVVTGVNQETQYF. The CDR3 nucleotides read TGTGCCAGTAGTGTGGTGACAGGGGTCAACCAAGAGACCCAGTACTTC. The chain links TRBV19 to TRBJ2-5; 8 bases fit TRBD1. Germline CDR1 is LNHDA and CDR2 is SQIVND (reference sequence). The CDR3 contains 16 residues. V lost 5 bases to trimming and J lost 0 bases; unmatched junction nucleotides: 8. The full variable domain, completed using reference TRBV19 and TRBJ2-5, is DGGITQSPKYLFRKEGQNVTLSCEQNLNHDAMYWYRQDPGQGLRLIYYSQIVNDFQKGDIAEGYSVSREKKESFPLTVTSAQKNPTAFYLCASSVVTGVNQETQYFGPGTRLLVL.

CDR3 in DNA: TGTGCCAGCTCACCACAGGGGGCGGCTGCAACTAATGAAAAACTGTTTTTT. The encoded protein is CASSPQGAAATNEKLFF. The J gene is TRBJ1-4, the V gene TRBV18; 7 positions agree with TRBD1. The J segment lost 0 bases and the V segment lost 1 base, leaving 5 bases of the junction unmatched. The CDR3 runs 17 residues. The germline gives CDR1 KGHSH, CDR2 LQKENI.

The chain is built from TRBV23-1 and TRBJ1-5; a weak D match, TRBD1 (5 bases). TRBV23-1 qualifies as an ORF whose function is uncertain. The CDR3 extends over 21 amino acids. Trimming left V 0 bases short and J 0 bases short, with 24 bases between. This CDR3 is CASSQSTDPPREPNSNQPQHF. The CDR3 DNA reads as TGCGCCAGCAGTCAATCGACAGACCCACCGCGGGAGCCAAATAGCAATCAGCCCCAGCATTTT.

The J gene is TRBJ1-1, the V gene TRBV27; 8 nucleotides align to TRBD1. The CDR3 contains 15 residues. V lost 5 bases, J lost 1 base, and 6 bases stayed unmatched. Germline-derived CDR1 and CDR2 are MNHEY and SMNVEV (reference sequence). The CDR3 bases are TGTGCCAGCAGTACCCGGACAGGGCGGAACACTGAAGCTTTCTTT. The encoded protein is CASSTRTGRNTEAFF.

The rearrangement joins TRBV5-3 to TRBJ1-2; D may be TRBD1 (6 bases). TRBV5-3 is marked as an open reading frame, function uncertain. This CDR3 is built from 15 residues. The germline V and J ends were trimmed by 3 bases and 3 bases, with 15 bases remaining between them. This chain's CDR3 is CARSSSQGPDYGYTF. For the CDR3, the DNA is TGTGCCAGAAGCTCCTCCCAGGGGCCCGACTATGGCTACACCTTC.

J is TRBJ2-7 and V is TRBV3-1 (or the pseudogene TRBV3-2); D may be TRBD1 (6 bases). Trimming took off 4 bases at V and 5 bases at J, with 18 bases between the two ends. Germline values: CDR1 LGHDT, CDR2 YNNKEL (reference sequence). This CDR3 has 15 amino acids. The CDR3 loop is CASSPKAQGINEQYF. The DNA for the CDR3 is TGTGCCAGCAGCCCAAAGGCCCAGGGGATTAACGAGCAGTACTTC.

This clone has more than one count but fewer than ten. The chain employs TRBV6-5 and TRBJ1-4, with D unclear. The CDR3 contains 15 residues. V dropped 4 bases and J dropped 8 bases, with 17 bases sitting between them. Germline CDR1 MNHEY, CDR2 SVGAGI. The CDR3 nucleotides read TGTGCCAGCAGTTTACTGGCCGGAACAGCCGAAAAACTGTTTTTT. It encodes CASSLLAGTAEKLFF.

This rearrangement joins TRBV24-1 to TRBJ1-3, with 8 bases that match TRBD1. This CDR3 has 15 residues. Germline lookup yields CDR1 KGHDR and CDR2 SFDVKD. The V segment lost 3 bases and the J segment 8 bases; nucleotides outside the gene matches: 8. In DNA form, the CDR3 reads TGTGCCACCAGTGATCCCACAGGGGGTCAGCACACCATATATTTT. Translated: CATSDPTGGQHTIYF.

The V gene is TRBV15, the J gene TRBJ2-1, with a possible D match to TRBD2 (6 bases). Germline assignment: CDR1 LNHNV and CDR2 YYDKDF (reference sequence). V lost 5 bases and J 6 bases, leaving 14 bases between the germline ends. The CDR3 contains 14 residues. The CDR3 is CATSGAGTPNEQFF. The CDR3 coding sequence is TGTGCCACCAGCGGGGCGGGAACCCCCAATGAGCAGTTCTTC. Full variable domain (missing parts from reference TRBV15 and TRBJ2-1): DAMVIQNPRYQVTQFGKPVTLSCSQTLNHNVMYWYQQKSSQAPKLLFHYYDKDFNNEADTPDNFQSRRPNTSFCFLDIRSPGLGDTAMYLCATSGAGTPNEQFFGPGTRLTVL.

The chain couples TRBV2 to TRBJ2-2; perhaps TRBD1 as D (6 bases). The CDR3 is 13 amino acids. Germline V CDR1 and CDR2: SNHLY, FYNNEI. V was cut by 7 bases and J by 9 bases, with 15 bases left in between. This CDR3 is CASTTGFDRELFF. Written as DNA, the CDR3 is TGTGCCAGCACCACAGGGTTCGACAGGGAGCTGTTTTTT.

The chain has TRBV20-1 and TRBJ2-5, with D perhaps TRBD2 (6 bases). This CDR3 region has 15 residues. V was shortened by 3 bases and J by 3 bases, with 17 bases between the two germline ends. The V gene's germline CDR1 is DFQATT and CDR2 SNEGSKA (reference sequence). CDR3 coding DNA: TGCAGTGCTAGTAAAAGCGGAGGGGCTAAAGAGACCCAGTACTTC. It translates to CSASKSGGAKETQYF.

V gene TRBV30 combines with J gene TRBJ2-7; 7 nucleotides line up with TRBD1. Trimming removed 3 bases from V and 3 bases from J; junction bases left unmatched: 5. CDR1 GTSNPN and CDR2 SVGIG come from the germline V gene (reference sequence). This CDR3 comprises 13 residues. CDR3 in DNA: TGTGCCTGGAGCCCGGGGACAGACTACGAGCAGTACTTC. Its translation: CAWSPGTDYEQYF.

This clone was counted a few times. The chain is built from TRBV4-2 and TRBJ2-7; 10 bases match TRBD2. CDR1 LGHNA and CDR2 YNFKEQ come from the germline V gene. There are 15 residues in the CDR3. V dropped 3 bases and J dropped 2; count of bases not matched to a gene: 4. CDR3 region: CASSHTAGGPYEQYF. CDR3 DNA: TGTGCCAGCAGCCACACAGCGGGAGGGCCCTACGAGCAGTACTTC.

J is TRBJ2-7 and V is TRBV11-2; 10 bases fit TRBD1. After removal of 3 bases from V and 6 bases from J, the junction contained 5 bases not matched to a gene. The germline CDR1 and CDR2 sequences are SGHAT and FQNNGV. This CDR3 is 14 amino acids long. In nucleotides, the CDR3 is TGTGCCAGCAGCTTCCGGGACAGGGGATCCGAGCAGTACTTC. Protein: CASSFRDRGSEQYF.

V is TRBV6-5 and J is TRBJ2-7; 9 bases match TRBD1. Germline V gives CDR1 MNHEY, CDR2 SVGAGI. With V trimmed by 6 bases and J by 7 bases, 10 bases remained unmatched. This CDR3 has 14 residues. The CDR3 DNA reads TGTGCCAGCAGCCGCACCATGGACAGGGGAGAGCAGTACTTC. Its protein product is CASSRTMDRGEQYF.